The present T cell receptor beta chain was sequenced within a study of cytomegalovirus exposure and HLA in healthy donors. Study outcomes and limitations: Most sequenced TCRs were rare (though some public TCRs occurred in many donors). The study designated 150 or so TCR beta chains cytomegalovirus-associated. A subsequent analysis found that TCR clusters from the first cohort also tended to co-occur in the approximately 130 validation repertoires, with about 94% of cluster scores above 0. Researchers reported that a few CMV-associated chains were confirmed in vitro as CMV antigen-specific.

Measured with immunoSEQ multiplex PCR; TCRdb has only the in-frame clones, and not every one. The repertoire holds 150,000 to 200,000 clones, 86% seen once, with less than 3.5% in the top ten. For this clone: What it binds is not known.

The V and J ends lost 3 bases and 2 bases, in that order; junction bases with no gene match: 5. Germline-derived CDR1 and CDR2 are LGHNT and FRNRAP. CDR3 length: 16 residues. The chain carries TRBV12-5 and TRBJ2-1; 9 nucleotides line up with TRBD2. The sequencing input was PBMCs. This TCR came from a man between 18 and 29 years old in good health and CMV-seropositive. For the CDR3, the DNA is TGTGCTAGTGGTTTCTTAGCGGGAGCTCCCTACAATGAGCAGTTCTTC. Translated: CASGFLAGAPYNEQFF.